These 10 T cell receptor beta chains share one sample of origin, sequenced in a study of response to subunit inactivated influenza vaccine. TCRdb independently ran MiXCR on the RT-PCR reads; one entry per CDR3 protein. The table includes approximately 530,000 distinct CDR3 sequences, about 7.6% detected once. The source was PBMCs from blood, collected roughly 24 months after vaccination. These receptors originate from a man in his fifties or sixties who received an inactivated influenza vaccine.

Ten or more counts support this clonotype. The gene calls are TRBV20-1 and TRBJ2-7; D gene ambiguous. The V end lost 4 bases, the J end lost 3 bases, and 4 bases lay between the germline ends. The CDR3 has 10 residues. CDR1 is DFQATT, CDR2 SNEGSKA, per germline (reference sequence). In nucleotides, the CDR3 is TGCAGTGCTACCAACTACGAGCAGTACTTC. Amino acids: CSATNYEQYF.

The chain joins TRBV20-1 to TRBJ2-7; D might be TRBD1 (6 bases). Per the germline V gene, CDR1 is DFQATT and CDR2 is SNEGSKA (reference sequence). This CDR3 is built from 14 residues. V lost 6 bases and J 4 bases, leaving 19 bases between the germline ends. The CDR3 bases are TGCAGTGCCCCCCTGACAGGCCCGGGATACGAGCAGTACTTC. Translated, it gives CSAPLTGPGYEQYF.

The chain combines TRBV4-3 with TRBJ1-5; the D is unclear. CDR1 is LGHNA and CDR2 is YSLEER in the germline V gene. Trimming cost V 2 bases and J 9 bases, with 17 bases left between them. This CDR3 region has 15 residues. CDR3 region: CASSQTELSRTPQHF. The CDR3 coding sequence is TGCGCCAGCAGCCAAACAGAACTCTCCCGGACGCCCCAGCATTTT.

In this sample, this clonotype turned up a few times. The rearrangement joins TRBV29-1 to TRBJ2-1; D is unclear. The CDR3 covers 15 residues. Germline CDR1 reads SQVTM; CDR2 reads ANQGSEA. V lost 4 bases and J 2 bases, leaving 15 bases between the germline ends. The CDR3 spells CSVALGSRTYNEQFF. CDR3 nucleotide sequence: TGCAGCGTTGCATTAGGCAGCCGCACCTACAATGAGCAGTTCTTC.

This clonotype was counted a few times. The CDR3 DNA follows: TGTGCCACCACCCCTCGGCAGTACTTC. As protein: CATTPRQYF. This rearrangement joins TRBV15 to TRBJ2-7; D call uncertain. The CDR3 extends over 9 amino acids. Germline-derived CDR1 and CDR2 are LNHNV and YYDKDF (reference sequence). The V and J ends lost 7 bases and 9 bases respectively, with 7 bases between them.

This clonotype showed up just a few times. V is TRBV5-1 and J is TRBJ1-1; 12 bases align to TRBD1. V was pared by 4 bases and J by 7 bases, with 5 bases of the junction left unmatched. The length of the CDR3 is 14 residues. Germline CDR1 SGHRS, CDR2 YFSETQ. CDR3 DNA sequence: TGCGCCAGCAGCAAGGGACAGGGGGCAGGTGAAGCTTTCTTT. This translates into CASSKGQGAGEAFF.

About this clonotype itself: A read error is possible here, since a much larger clone lies one base away. The V gene is TRBV12-3 or TRBV12-4, the J gene TRBJ2-5; D is uncertain. The CDR3 runs to 15 residues. Trimming left V 6 bases short and J 1 base short, with 15 bases between. CDR3 region: CASRPKSIPQETQYF. In nucleotides, the CDR3 is TGTGCCAGCAGACCGAAAAGTATACCCCAAGAGACCCAGTACTTC.

At least ten counts were recorded for this clonotype. The chain couples TRBV3-1 to TRBJ2-1; 8 nucleotides line up with TRBD2. The CDR3 runs to 15 residues. V shed 1 base, J shed 4 bases, and the junction held 3 bases outside the gene matches. Germline-derived CDR1 and CDR2 are LGHDT and YNNKEL (reference sequence). DNA for the CDR3: TGTGCCAGCAGCCAAGGAAGCGGGAGTTACAATGAGCAGTTCTTC. Translation: CASSQGSGSYNEQFF.

The chain carries TRBV4-3 and TRBJ2-1, with D possibly TRBD1 on 5 matching bases. The CDR3 is 16 residues long. The germline V gene has CDR1 LGHNA and CDR2 YSLEER. Trimming left V 1 base short and J 5 bases short, with 15 bases between. CDR3 coding DNA: TGCGCCAGCAGCCAAGCATATGGCAGGGCAAACAATGAGCAGTTCTTC. Translation: CASSQAYGRANNEQFF.

This clonotype has at least ten counts. The chain recombines TRBV5-1 with TRBJ1-5; a weak D match, TRBD1 (6 bases). V was cut by 0 bases and J by 6 bases, with 16 bases left in between. Germline V gives CDR1 SGHRS, CDR2 YFSETQ. This CDR3 spans 16 amino acids. CDR3 bases: TGCGCCAGCAGCTTGGGGACCAGGGGAACGGGTCAGCCCCAGCATTTT. Its translation is CASSLGTRGTGQPQHF.